This T cell receptor beta chain was retrieved from a study of cytomegalovirus exposure and HLA in healthy donors. About the research overall: Earlier, some 200 million T cells were analyzed, and 90 million to 140 million unique TCR beta sequences were found among them.

As concerns this clone: Antigen specificity is unknown.

With 60 Vbeta and 13 Jbeta primers, the PCR was carried out. The repertoire was sequenced with immunoSEQ multiplex PCR; TCRdb's copy has only in-frame clones and lacks some. The sample holds roughly 170,000 clones; 80% are singletons and the top ten take under 0.85%. The study, taken as a whole, reports: High sensitivity and specificity were reportedly achieved when the classifier diagnosed cytomegalovirus status. Data from an earlier analysis indicated that most TCR beta V segments were productive either about 87% or about 30% of the time.

With 0 bases removed from V and 0 bases from J, the gap between germline ends came to 7 bases. CDR1 and CDR2 (germline): SGDLS, YYNGEE. The CDR3 has 15 residues. This TCR came from a boy younger than 18 in good health and CMV-seronegative. The sequenced material came from PBMCs. The chain uses TRBV9 and TRBJ1-5; no definite D call. CDR3 loop: CASSVDPNSNQPQHF. CDR3 bases: TGTGCCAGCAGCGTAGATCCAAATAGCAATCAGCCCCAGCATTTT. The full variable domain, rest sourced from reference TRBV9 and TRBJ1-5, is DSGVTQTPKHLITATGQRVTLRCSPRSGDLSVYWYQQSLDQGLQFLIQYYNGEERAKGNILERFSAQQFPDLHSELNLSSLELGDSALYFCASSVDPNSNQPQHFGDGTRLSIL.